This T cell receptor beta chain was profiled in a study of persistence of HIV-infected CD4 T cells. This nonspecific control used anti-CD3/anti-CD28 bead stimulation of CD4+ T cells. Sorting selected CD4+ T cells upregulating both CD40 ligand and CD69. On this clone: The target antigen is unknown.

This was the immunoSEQ version 4 assay in survey mode. Data came from immunoSEQ multiplex PCR; TCRdb stores just in-frame clones and leaves some out. Of some 41,000 clones in the sample, approximately 86% were seen once. The CDR3 sequence is 15 residues long. CDR1 and CDR2 from the germline V gene are GTSNPN and SVGIG (reference sequence). V dropped 5 bases and J dropped 2; count of bases not matched to a gene: 6. Sequencing was performed on CD4+ T cells sorted from PBMCs after roughly 20-hour stimulation, taken from a patient who received antiretroviral therapy. The chain couples TRBV30 to TRBJ2-3; 11 bases line up with TRBD2. This receptor was identified in an adult man with HIV who was CMV-seropositive. Here the CDR3 reads CAWRLAGFLTDTQYF. The DNA of the CDR3 is TGTGCCTGGCGACTAGCGGGATTCCTCACAGATACGCAGTATTTT.